The rows below give T cell receptor beta chains drawn from one sample of a study of patients and donors after allogeneic stem cell transplantation. TCRdb fed the RT-PCR reads into MiXCR, producing one record per CDR3 protein. The table lists 900,000 to 1,000,000 distinct CDR3 sequences, roughly 18% of them singletons. Sequenced input: blood, either unsorted or a sorted T cell fraction (not recorded which). All receptors come from a human donor who was either an allogeneic HSCT recipient or a stem cell or donor lymphocyte infusion donor (not recorded which). It is not recorded whose cells these are; they may come from a transplant donor. Both conserved end residues are part of each CDR3. Fields, in order: D gene, J gene, V gene, clone size, CDR3 DNA, CDR3 protein. The D gene is left open where the match is weak. Clone size is not always given. Where it is, it says once, few, many or a class for expanded clones.

>NA|TRBJ1-4|TRBV20-1|few
TGCAGTGCCAGGGCCGGTGAAAAACTGTTTTTT
CSARAGEKLFF
>NA|TRBJ2-1|TRBV12-3/TRBV12-4|NA
TGTGCCAGCAGTTTCTGGCAGGGACACTTTGGCAATGAGCAGTTCTTC
CASSFWQGHFGNEQFF
>NA|TRBJ2-7|TRBV21-1|NA
TGTGCCAGCAGCAACGAGCTAGCGTTTCCCTACGAGCAGTACTTC
CASSNELAFPYEQYF
>NA|TRBJ2-2|TRBV25-1|NA
TGTGCCAGCAGTGAACTTGGAGGCAGGGACACCGGGGAGCTGTTTTTT
CASSELGGRDTGELFF
>TRBD1|TRBJ2-7|TRBV27|NA
TGTGCCAGCAGTTTAGAAGACAGGGGGTCCGAGCAGTACTTC
CASSLEDRGSEQYF
>TRBD1|TRBJ2-3|TRBV12-3/TRBV12-4|few
TGTGCCGGAACGACAGGGGGCACAGATACGCAGTATTTT
CAGTTGGTDTQYF
>TRBD1|TRBJ1-2|TRBV12-3/TRBV12-4|NA
TGTGCCAGCAGGACCGGGACAGGAAAGATCTATGGCTACACCTTC
CASRTGTGKIYGYTF
>NA|TRBJ2-1|TRBV21-1|few
TGTGCCAGCAGCAACTGGGGTGGGGACTTACACTCCTACAATGAGCAGTTCTTC
CASSNWGGDLHSYNEQFF
>NA|TRBJ2-7|TRBV18|NA
TGTGCCAGCTCACCACGGCAGGGGCGGAACGAGCAGTACTTC
CASSPRQGRNEQYF
>NA|TRBJ1-1|TRBV3-1|NA
TGTGCCAGCAGCAGGGCGGCTGAAGCTTTCTTT
CASSRAAEAFF
>TRBD2|TRBJ2-1|TRBV12-3/TRBV12-4|many
TGTGCCAGTTCGAAAAGCGGGAGAGGGTCCAATGAGCAGTTCTTC
CASSKSGRGSNEQFF
>NA|TRBJ1-3|TRBV9|NA
TGTGCCAGCAGCGTAGGCGGGACAAGGGGAAACACCATATATTTT
CASSVGGTRGNTIYF
>TRBD1|TRBJ2-7|TRBV12-3/TRBV12-4|NA
TGTGCCAGCACCCAGTGGGACAGGGGAAATTTGGGCGAGCAGTACTTC
CASTQWDRGNLGEQYF
>NA|TRBJ2-3|TRBV24-1|few
TGTGCCACCACCAGATCCGGGGACACTCGGACAGATACGCAGTATTTT
CATTRSGDTRTDTQYF
>TRBD2|TRBJ2-3|TRBV20-1|once
TGCAGTGCTAGAGATCCAACTAGCGGGAGGGTGGATACGCAGTATTTT
CSARDPTSGRVDTQYF
>NA|TRBJ2-1|TRBV9|NA
TGTGCCAGCAGCGTAGTGGCCGAAAAGGGTGAGCAGTTCTTC
CASSVVAEKGEQFF
>TRBD1|TRBJ1-2|TRBV6-1|few
TGTGCCAGCAGCCCGGGACAGGGGGAGGGCTACACCTTC
CASSPGQGEGYTF
>TRBD1|TRBJ1-3|TRBV7-2|few
TGTGCCAGCAGCTCAATCGACAGGGGACATGGAAACACCATATATTTT
CASSSIDRGHGNTIYF
>NA|TRBJ1-5|TRBV20-1|NA
TGCAGTGCTAGGGCCCCCAATCAGCCCCAGCATTTT
CSARAPNQPQHF
>NA|TRBJ2-5|TRBV20-1|NA
TGCAGTGCTAGAAGCCCCCGCGCGGAGGGATCCGGGGAGACCCAGTACTTC
CSARSPRAEGSGETQYF
>TRBD2|TRBJ2-2|TRBV5-1|few
TGCGCCAGCCGAGACGGGACTAGCGGGGGTCGGAACACCGGGGAGCTGTTTTTT
CASRDGTSGGRNTGELFF
>NA|TRBJ2-1|TRBV7-2|NA
TGTGCCAGCAGCTTATCGCGTGGGGCGTACAATGAGCAGTTCTTC
CASSLSRGAYNEQFF
>NA|TRBJ1-4|TRBV5-4|NA
TGTGCCAGCAGCACCACCGGGACATATGGAACTAATGAAAAACTGTTTTTT
CASSTTGTYGTNEKLFF